One sample yielded the 28 T cell receptor beta chains listed below, sequenced in a study of blood T cell repertoires in COVID-19. Sequenced by immunoSEQ multiplex PCR; TCRdb stores in-frame clones only, minus some. The sample holds roughly 250,000 clones, roughly 86% seen once. The sample consisted of peripheral blood. The receptor source for this set is a man in his forties who had recovered from COVID-19.

The CDR3 DNA reads as TGTGCCAGCAGTTTCCTTCACAGTTCCTACAATGAGCAGTTCTTC. Its translation is CASSFLHSSYNEQFF. The genes are TRBV28 and TRBJ2-1; no clear D gene. CDR3 length: 15 amino acids. Per germline, CDR1 MDHEN and CDR2 SYDVKM. V lost 3 bases, J lost 1 base, and 10 bases lay in between. Supplemented by reference TRBV28 and TRBJ2-1, the full variable domain reads DVKVTQSSRYLVKRTGEKVFLECVQDMDHENMFWYRQDPGLGLRLIYFSYDVKMKEKGDIPEGYSVSREKKERFSLILESASTNQTSMYLCASSFLHSSYNEQFFGPGTRLTVL.

The chain uses TRBV11-2 and TRBJ2-3; 8 nucleotides align to TRBD2. Germline V gene lookup returns CDR1 SGHAT and CDR2 FQNNGV. CDR3 length: 15 residues. Germline trimming cut 1 base from V and 0 bases from J; bases unmatched to any gene: 0. Here the CDR3 reads CASSLAGGSTDTQYF. CDR3 DNA sequence: TGTGCCAGCAGCTTAGCGGGGGGGAGCACAGATACGCAGTATTTT.

This clone was seen just once. V and J are TRBV4-1 and TRBJ1-2; 10 positions agree with TRBD1. The V gene's germline CDR1 is MGHRA and CDR2 YSYEKL. The CDR3 has 18 residues. Unmatched junction bases numbered 7, after V lost 0 bases and J lost 0 bases. DNA for the CDR3: TGCGCCAGCAGCCAAGAGACCGGGACAGGGGCCTCTAACTATGGCTACACCTTC. Residues: CASSQETGTGASNYGYTF.

CDR3 sequence reads: CASSLLAGPTGELFF. The DNA for the CDR3 is TGTGCCAGCAGCTTACTAGCGGGCCCCACCGGGGAGCTGTTTTTT. The rearrangement uses TRBV11-2 and TRBJ2-2; 8 positions agree with TRBD2. Germline CDR1 SGHAT, CDR2 FQNNGV. This CDR3 is 15 amino acids long. Losses at the gene ends were 2 bases for V and 4 bases for J; bases not matched to a gene: 3.

The chain combines TRBV2 with TRBJ1-1; D gene unclear. V was cut by 4 bases and J by 3 bases, with 12 bases left in between. The CDR3 totals 14 residues. Germline loops: CDR1 SNHLY, CDR2 FYNNEI. CDR3 sequence: CASSVVVGDTEAFF. The CDR3 nucleotides read TGTGCCAGCAGTGTCGTGGTGGGAGACACTGAAGCTTTCTTT.

The chain links TRBV10-3 to TRBJ1-5, with 10 bases fitting TRBD1. Losses at the gene ends were 8 bases for V and 6 bases for J; bases not matched to a gene: 10. CDR1 and CDR2 (germline): ENHRY, SYGVKD. The CDR3 contains 15 residues. The CDR3 nucleotides are TGTGCCATCGGCCGGGACAGGGGAACGACTCAGCCCCAGCATTTT. This codes for CAIGRDRGTTQPQHF.

The CDR3 sequence is CASSIEGVEGYTF. The CDR3 bases are TGTGCCAGCAGTATCGAGGGTGTTGAAGGCTACACCTTC. The rearrangement uses TRBV4-2 and TRBJ1-2; D is uncertain. V dropped 6 bases and J dropped 8 bases, with 16 bases sitting between them. Germline CDR1 is LGHNA and CDR2 is YNFKEQ. This CDR3 spans 13 amino acids.

This chain uses TRBV11-2 with TRBJ1-1; 7 bases fit TRBD1. This CDR3 has 15 residues. The V and J ends lost 0 bases and 3 bases, in that order; junction bases with no gene match: 4. Germline loops: CDR1 SGHAT, CDR2 FQNNGV. This CDR3 reads CASSLEWTGDTEAFF. CDR3 nucleotide sequence: TGTGCCAGCAGCTTAGAATGGACAGGTGACACTGAAGCTTTCTTT. Full variable domain (rest looked up from reference TRBV11-2 and TRBJ1-1): EAGVAQSPRYKIIEKRQSVAFWCNPISGHATLYWYQQILGQGPKLLIQFQNNGVVDDSQLPKDRFSAERLKGVDSTLKIQPAKLEDSAVYLCASSLEWTGDTEAFFGQGTRLTVV.

This chain uses TRBV29-1 with TRBJ1-1; a possible D gene is TRBD1 (5 bases). Between the trimmed V and J ends, which lost 8 bases and 10 bases, there was a span of 8 bases. In germline, CDR1 is SQVTM, CDR2 ANQGSEA. This CDR3 has 8 residues. The CDR3 is CSSQGAFF. CDR3 DNA sequence: TGCAGCAGCCAGGGAGCTTTCTTT.

The chain combines TRBV15 with TRBJ1-3; the D gene is possibly TRBD1 (6 bases). Deletions cut 1 base from V and 2 bases from J, with 21 bases between. Looked up from germline, CDR1 is LNHNV and CDR2 is YYDKDF (reference sequence). The CDR3 runs to 19 residues. CDR3 protein: CATSRVVGAIRFAGNTIYF. The CDR3 DNA reads TGTGCCACCAGCAGAGTCGTGGGGGCAATCCGATTTGCTGGAAACACCATATATTTT.

The chain employs TRBV6-5 and TRBJ2-7; D is ambiguous. Germline values: CDR1 MNHEY, CDR2 SVGAGI. Deletions cut 7 bases from V and 4 bases from J, with 8 bases between. The CDR3 has 11 amino acids. CDR3 residues: CASTSKYEQYF. Written as DNA, the CDR3 is TGTGCCAGCACTTCTAAGTACGAGCAGTACTTC.

This chain connects TRBV5-3 to TRBJ2-7, with D maybe TRBD1 (6 bases). TRBV5-3 is classed as an ORF, of uncertain function. V was shortened by 2 bases and J by 7 bases, with 19 bases between the two germline ends. The length of the CDR3 is 15 residues. The CDR3 DNA follows: TGTGCCAGAAGCTTCTCAGGGGATGCCCTTTCGGAGCAGTACTTC. This encodes CARSFSGDALSEQYF.

This clone was picked up a small number of times. This rearrangement joins TRBV6-2 or TRBV6-3 to TRBJ1-2, with D hard to call. Between the trimmed V and J ends, which lost 2 bases and 1 base, there was a span of 8 bases. Germline V gene data show CDR1 as MNHEY and CDR2 as SVGEGT. CDR3 size: 14 residues. CDR3 in DNA: TGTGCCAGCAGTTACAACAGAGTTAACTATGGCTACACCTTC. This codes for CASSYNRVNYGYTF.

The chain is built from TRBV7-2 and TRBJ2-7, with TRBD2 matching over 9 bases. CDR1 is SGHTA and CDR2 is FQGNSA in the germline V gene. This CDR3 contains 16 residues. The V segment lost 1 base and the J segment 0 bases; nucleotides outside the gene matches: 4. CDR3 DNA: TGTGCCAGCAGCTTAGTACCTAGCGGGGACTCCTACGAGCAGTACTTC. This sequence encodes CASSLVPSGDSYEQYF.

The chain uses TRBV25-1 and TRBJ1-1, with a possible D match to TRBD1 (5 bases). Between the trimmed V and J ends, which lost 4 bases and 5 bases, there was a span of 8 bases. CDR3 length equals 12 residues. CDR1 MGHDK and CDR2 SYGVNS come from the germline V gene. The DNA of the CDR3 is TGTGCCAGCAGTGGGGGGAGGACTGAAGCTTTCTTT. This gives the protein CASSGGRTEAFF.

The gene calls are TRBV7-2 and TRBJ2-3; D perhaps matches TRBD2 (6 bases). The germline V gene encodes CDR1 SGHTA and CDR2 FQGNSA. V lost 7 bases and J 1 base, leaving 15 bases between the germline ends. The CDR3 is 15 amino acids. The CDR3 coding sequence is TGTGCCAGCACCCCGGAGGGCCGGGGCACAGATACGCAGTATTTT. It encodes CASTPEGRGTDTQYF.

The gene calls are TRBV29-1 and TRBJ2-1, with 10 bases lining up with TRBD2. There are 17 residues in the CDR3. Per germline, CDR1 SQVTM and CDR2 ANQGSEA. V was pared by 4 bases and J by 0 bases, with 9 bases of the junction left unmatched. CDR3 amino acids: CSVVGGPSGSSYNEQFF. The CDR3 region has the DNA TGCAGCGTTGTTGGGGGCCCTAGCGGGAGCTCCTACAATGAGCAGTTCTTC.

The chain recombines TRBV4-3 with TRBJ2-1; tentatively, D is TRBD1 (6 bases). Looked up from germline, CDR1 is LGHNA and CDR2 is YSLEER. The V end was cut by 2 bases, the J end by 6 bases, with 11 bases between. The CDR3 runs 14 residues. CDR3 residues: CASSQIQGPNEQFF. As DNA, the CDR3 is TGCGCCAGCAGCCAAATACAGGGTCCCAATGAGCAGTTCTTC.

The chain combines TRBV2 with TRBJ2-7, with D possibly matching TRBD1 (6 bases). V was pared by 6 bases and J by 3 bases, with 12 bases between. In germline, CDR1 is SNHLY, CDR2 FYNNEI. This CDR3 region has 13 residues. The CDR3 is CASRKTGLYEQYF. Here the CDR3 DNA reads TGTGCCAGCAGGAAGACAGGCCTCTACGAGCAGTACTTC.

The rearrangement links TRBV9 to TRBJ2-2, with TRBD2 matching over 10 bases. The CDR3 has 15 residues. Losses at the gene ends were 3 bases for V and 9 bases for J; bases not matched to a gene: 8. CDR1 and CDR2 from the germline V gene are SGDLS and YYNGEE. CDR3 residues: CASSERGGLLRELFF. The CDR3 bases are TGTGCCAGCAGCGAGCGGGGGGGCCTTTTACGGGAGCTGTTTTTT.

The rearrangement uses TRBV5-6 and TRBJ1-2; D is perhaps TRBD1 (5 bases). Trimming removed 1 base from V and 3 bases from J, with 10 bases in between. CDR1 and CDR2 from the germline V gene are SGHDT and YYEEEE. CDR3 length equals 14 residues. The CDR3, as DNA: TGTGCCAGCAGCTTGTCGTGGGACTACTATGGCTACACCTTC. This gives the protein CASSLSWDYYGYTF.

CDR3 DNA sequence: TGCGCCAGCAGCCAAAACCTCCTAGCGGGCACCTACAATGAGCAGTTCTTC. The encoded protein is CASSQNLLAGTYNEQFF. The V gene is TRBV4-3, the J gene TRBJ2-1; the match to TRBD2 covers 8 bases. J was trimmed by 2 bases and V by 2 bases; bases with no gene match: 8. This CDR3 has 17 amino acids. Germline V gives CDR1 LGHNA, CDR2 YSLEER.

V usage is TRBV15 and J usage is TRBJ2-3, with TRBD2 identical over 7 bases. The germline V gene encodes CDR1 LNHNV and CDR2 YYDKDF (reference sequence). This CDR3 contains 16 residues. J was trimmed by 6 bases and V by 1 base; bases with no gene match: 10. The CDR3 loop reads CATSRGRRGNGDTQYF. Here the CDR3 DNA reads TGTGCCACCAGCAGAGGACGGCGGGGGAACGGGGATACGCAGTATTTT.

This clone was counted once. V gene TRBV6-2 or TRBV6-3 combines with J gene TRBJ2-7, with a possible D match to TRBD2 (6 bases). V was shortened by 2 bases and J by 13 bases, with 18 bases between the two germline ends. CDR1 MNHEY and CDR2 SVGEGT come from the germline V gene. This CDR3 comprises 13 residues. The CDR3 nucleotides read TGTGCCAGCAGTTACGCAATAGCGGAACTTGTATACTTC. This sequence encodes CASSYAIAELVYF.

This chain links TRBV5-1 with TRBJ2-7, with 11 bases aligning to TRBD2. V was pared by 0 bases and J by 1 base, with 3 bases of the junction left unmatched. The CDR3 is made up of 16 amino acids. Germline-derived CDR1 and CDR2 are SGHRS and YFSETQ. CDR3 region: CASSLVASGGSYEQYF. CDR3 nucleotide sequence: TGCGCCAGCAGCTTGGTGGCTAGCGGGGGGTCCTACGAGCAGTACTTC.

V and J are TRBV5-1 and TRBJ1-1, with 7 bases matching TRBD1. This CDR3 has 14 amino acids. Trimming took 3 bases from V and 4 from J; bases not matched to a gene: 6. Germline values: CDR1 SGHRS, CDR2 YFSETQ. CDR3 in DNA: TGCGCCAGCAGCTGGAGACAGGGAGGCACTGAAGCTTTCTTT. Its protein is CASSWRQGGTEAFF.

The chain uses TRBV5-1 and TRBJ2-5, with 7 positions matching TRBD2. The germline gives CDR1 SGHRS, CDR2 YFSETQ. The V and J ends lost 1 base and 4 bases, in that order; junction bases with no gene match: 10. The CDR3 totals 16 residues. The CDR3 DNA is TGCGCCAGCAGCTTGTACCCCAGACTAGCCCCAGAGACCCAGTACTTC. Translation: CASSLYPRLAPETQYF.

The chain joins TRBV12-5 to TRBJ2-2; TRBD2 might be the D (6 bases). CDR1 is LGHNT and CDR2 is FRNRAP in the germline V gene. Trimming took 5 bases from V and 2 from J, leaving 12 bases between them. The CDR3 runs 15 residues. This CDR3 reads CASGAAGLNTGELFF. CDR3 nucleotides: TGTGCTAGTGGTGCCGCGGGACTCAACACCGGGGAGCTGTTTTTT.